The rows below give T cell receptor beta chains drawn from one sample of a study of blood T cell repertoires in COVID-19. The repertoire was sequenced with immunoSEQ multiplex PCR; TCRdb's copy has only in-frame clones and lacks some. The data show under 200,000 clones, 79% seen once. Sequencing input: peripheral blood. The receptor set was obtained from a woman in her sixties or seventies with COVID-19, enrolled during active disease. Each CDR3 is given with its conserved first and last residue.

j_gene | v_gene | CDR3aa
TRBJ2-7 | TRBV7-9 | CASRTTGVGEQYF
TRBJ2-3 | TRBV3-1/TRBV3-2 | CASSQEVRGTYTDTQYF
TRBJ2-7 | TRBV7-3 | CASSLMAGNEQYF
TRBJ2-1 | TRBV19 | CASSMGQLHQFF
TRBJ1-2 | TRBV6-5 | CASRPGQGTGGYTF
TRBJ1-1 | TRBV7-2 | CASSLARLDPLNTEAFF
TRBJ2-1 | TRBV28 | CASRGGFRSYNEQFF
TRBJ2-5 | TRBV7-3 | CASSFAGSAETQYF
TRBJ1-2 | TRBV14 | CASSERSGVANYGYTF
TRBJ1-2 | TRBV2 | CASIKAAANYGYTF
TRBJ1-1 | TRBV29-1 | CSAATGNTEAFF
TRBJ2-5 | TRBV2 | CASSPQRGGVWTQYF
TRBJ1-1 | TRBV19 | CASSIQRNTEAFF
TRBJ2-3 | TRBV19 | CASSVDRARTDTQYF
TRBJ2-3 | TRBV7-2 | CASSLLRLGTDTQYF
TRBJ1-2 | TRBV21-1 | CASSKGPSGTEVGYTF